The 24 T cell receptor beta chains reported below all come from one sample, sequenced in a study of blood T cell repertoires in COVID-19. The data were produced by immunoSEQ multiplex PCR, yet TCRdb's version contains in-frame clones alone and is incomplete. The sample contains about 240,000 clones, roughly 90% of which appear only once. Sequencing was done on a sample of peripheral blood. These receptors were collected from a woman aged 30 to 39 with acute or convalescent COVID-19.

CDR3 bases: TGTGCCAGCAGTTACTTGACAGGGGGGAATCAGCCCCAGCATTTT. This codes for CASSYLTGGNQPQHF. J is TRBJ1-5 and V is TRBV6-2 or TRBV6-3, with 9 bases matching TRBD1. The V segment lost 1 base and the J segment 4 bases; nucleotides outside the gene matches: 2. Germline V lookup: CDR1 MNHEY, CDR2 SVGEGT. This CDR3 spans 15 amino acids.

The rearrangement uses TRBV7-3 and TRBJ2-1, with TRBD2 as a possible D gene (5 bases). V was pared by 2 bases and J by 0 bases, with 11 bases between. The germline CDR1 and CDR2 sequences are SGHTA and FQGTGA. This CDR3 region has 16 residues. The CDR3 loop is CASSLHGKSSYNEQFF. The DNA of the CDR3 is TGTGCCAGCAGCTTACACGGGAAGAGCTCCTACAATGAGCAGTTCTTC.

This clone was detected a few times. One end of the junction varies from germline; a read error may be responsible. The chain has TRBV2 and TRBJ1-2, with TRBD1 matching 8 bases. Germline CDR1 SNHLY, CDR2 FYNNEI. The CDR3 is 11 amino acids. The CDR3 region is CASWAGGLSHF. The CDR3 DNA is TGTGCTTCATGGGCAGGGGGCTTGTCCCACTTC.

The chain carries TRBV6-6 and TRBJ2-1; no definite D call. Per the germline V gene, CDR1 is MNHNY and CDR2 is SVGAGI (reference sequence). This CDR3 has 12 residues. The V end lost 5 bases, the J end lost 4 bases, and 6 bases lay between the germline ends. In nucleotides, the CDR3 is TGTGCCAGCAGTCTTAATTACAATGAGCAGTTCTTC. Protein product: CASSLNYNEQFF.

This sequence joins TRBV30 and TRBJ2-5; 8 bases align to TRBD1. V lost 8 bases, J lost 5 bases, and 7 bases stayed unmatched. The CDR3 runs 12 residues. CDR1 and CDR2 (germline): GTSNPN, SVGIG (reference sequence). This CDR3 is CALTGGGETQYF. DNA of the CDR3: TGTGCCCTTACAGGGGGTGGTGAGACCCAGTACTTC. Combining the CDR3 with reference TRBV30 and TRBJ2-5 gives the whole variable domain SQTIHQWPATLVQPVGSPLSLECTVEGTSNPNLYWYRQAAGRGLQLLFYSVGIGQISSEVPQNLSASRPQDRQFILSSKKLLLSDSGFYLCALTGGGETQYFGPGTRLLVL.

The count of this clone is one. V and J are TRBV7-9 and TRBJ2-1; the D gene is possibly TRBD2 (5 bases). CDR1 and CDR2 from the germline V gene are SEHNR and FQNEAQ (reference sequence). This CDR3 region has 15 residues. Trimming removed 1 base from V and 8 bases from J, with 15 bases in between. CDR3 loop: CASSLGRRVFDEQFF. CDR3 coding DNA: TGTGCCAGCAGCTTAGGTCGGCGGGTTTTCGATGAGCAGTTCTTC. The full variable domain, its missing parts supplied by reference TRBV7-9 and TRBJ2-1, is DTGVSQNPRHKITKRGQNVTFRCDPISEHNRLYWYRQTLGQGPEFLTYFQNEAQLEKSRLLSDRFSAERPKGSFSTLEIQRTEQGDSAMYLCASSLGRRVFDEQFFGPGTRLTVL.

The chain recombines TRBV3-1 (or the pseudogene TRBV3-2) with TRBJ2-7; TRBD2 aligns across 11 bases. CDR1 and CDR2 (germline): LGHDT, YNNKEL (reference sequence). There are 13 residues in the CDR3. Germline trimming cut 4 bases from V and 6 bases from J; bases unmatched to any gene: 2. The CDR3 nucleotides are TGTGCCAGCAGCCGGGGGACTAGCGGCGAGCAGTACTTC. As protein: CASSRGTSGEQYF.

This rearrangement joins TRBV25-1 to TRBJ2-1; unclear D gene. V was clipped by 2 bases and J by 1 base, with 12 bases between them. In germline, CDR1 is MGHDK, CDR2 SYGVNS. The CDR3 contains 16 residues. CDR3 amino acids: CASSEVPGSSYNEQFF. CDR3 bases: TGTGCCAGCAGTGAAGTGCCAGGCTCTTCCTACAATGAGCAGTTCTTC. The full variable domain, with the rest looked up from reference TRBV25-1 and TRBJ2-1, is EADIYQTPRYLVIGTGKKITLECSQTMGHDKMYWYQQDPGMELHLIHYSYGVNSTEKGDLSSESTVSRIRTEHFPLTLESARPSHTSQYLCASSEVPGSSYNEQFFGPGTRLTVL.

The CDR3 is CASSQGGTGGYYEQYF. CDR3 nucleotides: TGCGCCAGCAGCCAAGGCGGGACAGGGGGCTACTACGAGCAGTACTTC. V is TRBV4-3 and J is TRBJ2-7, with 12 bases fitting TRBD1. Germline CDR1 LGHNA, CDR2 YSLEER. This CDR3 contains 16 residues. J lost 3 bases, V lost 1 base, and 4 bases had no gene match.

As regards this clone: Other DNA sequences within the sample encode an identical CDR3. The V gene is TRBV5-8, the J gene TRBJ2-5; 13 nucleotides line up with TRBD2. Unmatched junction bases numbered 5, after V lost 5 bases and J lost 4 bases. The germline CDR1 and CDR2 sequences are SGHTS and YDEGEE. The CDR3 runs 15 residues. This CDR3 reads CASSSGLAGVETQYF. The CDR3 DNA reads as TGTGCCAGCAGTAGCGGACTAGCGGGAGTAGAGACCCAGTACTTC.

This clone appeared a single time. V usage is TRBV2 and J usage is TRBJ2-7; TRBD1 aligns across 9 bases. CDR1 is SNHLY and CDR2 is FYNNEI in the germline V gene. V was pared by 7 bases and J by 5 bases, with 12 bases of the junction left unmatched. This CDR3 comprises 15 residues. The CDR3 sequence: CASNTRQGGVDEQYF. CDR3 bases: TGTGCCAGCAATACAAGACAGGGGGGGGTGGACGAGCAGTACTTC. Using reference TRBV2 and TRBJ2-7 for the parts outside the CDR3, the full variable domain is EPEVTQTPSHQVTQMGQEVILRCVPISNHLYFYWYRQILGQKVEFLVSFYNNEISEKSEIFDDQFSVERPDGSNFTLKIRSTKLEDSAMYFCASNTRQGGVDEQYFGPGTRLTVT.

The V gene is TRBV10-3, the J gene TRBJ2-3, with 13 bases fitting TRBD2. Trimming cost V 5 bases and J 5 bases; bases outside gene matches: 7. CDR1 is ENHRY and CDR2 is SYGVKD in the germline V gene. The CDR3 contains 16 residues. The CDR3 reads CAISSTSGRVGDTQYF. CDR3 DNA: TGTGCCATCAGTAGCACTAGCGGGAGGGTTGGAGATACGCAGTATTTT.

This clone occurred once. This sequence joins TRBV6-2 or TRBV6-3 and TRBJ2-5, with TRBD2 matching 14 bases. V lost 2 bases to trimming and J lost 4 bases; unmatched junction nucleotides: 6. The CDR3 length is 17 residues. Germline lookup yields CDR1 MNHEY and CDR2 SVGEGT. The CDR3 sequence: CASSYRGTSGRRETQYF. In nucleotides, the CDR3 is TGTGCCAGCAGTTACAGAGGGACTAGCGGGAGACGAGAGACCCAGTACTTC.

This clone was found once. V gene TRBV7-9 combines with J gene TRBJ2-1; 8 bases agree with TRBD2. The germline V gene encodes CDR1 SEHNR and CDR2 FQNEAQ (reference sequence). The V gene end was trimmed by 11 bases and the J gene end by 10 bases; junction bases not matched to a gene: 16. CDR3 length equals 14 residues. The DNA of the CDR3 is TGTGCCGGGAGACCGGGACTAGAAAGTGGCGAGCAGTTCTTC. This sequence encodes CAGRPGLESGEQFF.

V is TRBV5-4 and J is TRBJ1-2, with 7 bases matching TRBD1. Trimming at V came to 4 bases and at J to 4 bases, leaving 4 bases not matched to a gene. CDR1 and CDR2 (germline): SGHNT, YYREEE (reference sequence). There are 13 residues in the CDR3. The CDR3 nucleotides are TGTGCCAGCAGCCCGGACAGGATCTATGGCTACACCTTC. Translation gives CASSPDRIYGYTF. The entire variable domain, with the rest obtained from reference TRBV5-4 and TRBJ1-2, is as follows: ETGVTQSPTHLIKTRGQQVTLRCSSQSGHNTVSWYQQALGQGPQFIFQYYREEENGRGNFPPRFSGLQFPNYSSELNVNALELDDSALYLCASSPDRIYGYTFGSGTRLTVV.

The chain employs TRBV27 and TRBJ1-4; 7 bases agree with TRBD1. With V trimmed by 5 bases and J by 8 bases, 14 bases remained unmatched. The CDR3 spans 16 residues. The germline V gene has CDR1 MNHEY and CDR2 SMNVEV (reference sequence). The CDR3 DNA reads TGTGCCAGCAGTGCGGGACAGCTTCCTGGAGGGGAAAAACTGTTTTTT. Its protein product is CASSAGQLPGGEKLFF.

The chain carries TRBV29-1 and TRBJ1-2, with TRBD1 as a possible D gene (5 bases). The germline V gene has CDR1 SQVTM and CDR2 ANQGSEA. This CDR3 is 14 amino acids long. The V end was cut by 3 bases, the J end by 0 bases, with 11 bases between. In DNA form, the CDR3 reads TGCAGCGTTGATGCTAGGGGATCTAACTATGGCTACACCTTC. It codes for CSVDARGSNYGYTF.

The chain carries TRBV7-2 and TRBJ1-2; a weak D match, TRBD1 (6 bases). CDR1 and CDR2 from the germline V gene are SGHTA and FQGNSA. V was pared by 3 bases and J by 8 bases, with 22 bases between. The CDR3 is made up of 16 amino acids. The CDR3 bases are TGTGCCAGCAGCTTGGGGACGTCCTCCACCCAGGGGGGCTACACCTTC. It is translated as CASSLGTSSTQGGYTF.

The chain has TRBV20-1 and TRBJ2-1; TRBD2 aligns across 14 bases. The CDR3 has 15 residues. The germline gives CDR1 DFQATT, CDR2 SNEGSKA (reference sequence). With 3 bases clipped from V and 8 bases from J, the junction kept 6 bases outside the gene matches. CDR3 amino acids: CSASKGTSGSDEQFF. CDR3 sequence (DNA): TGCAGTGCTAGTAAAGGGACTAGCGGGAGTGATGAGCAGTTCTTC.

J is TRBJ1-5 and V is TRBV7-2, with 8 bases identical to TRBD1. CDR1 is SGHTA, CDR2 FQGNSA, per germline. This CDR3 contains 16 residues. V was clipped by 1 base and J by 1 base; unmatched bases: 3. CDR3 in amino acids: CASSLGQGKSNQPQHF. Written as DNA, the CDR3 is TGTGCCAGCAGCTTAGGACAGGGGAAGAGCAATCAGCCCCAGCATTTT.

The chain couples TRBV4-3 to TRBJ1-1; tentative D call: TRBD1 (6 bases). Germline V lookup: CDR1 LGHNA, CDR2 YSLEER. Trimming took off 0 bases at V and 6 bases at J, with 8 bases between the two ends. The CDR3 contains 13 residues. CDR3 coding DNA: TGCGCCAGCAGCCAAGATAGGGGGTCTGAAGCTTTCTTT. Encoded protein: CASSQDRGSEAFF.

The chain combines TRBV7-2 with TRBJ2-7, with TRBD2 matching 10 bases. The CDR3 extends over 15 amino acids. Germline-derived CDR1 and CDR2 are SGHTA and FQGNSA. The V and J ends lost 5 bases and 3 bases, in that order; junction bases with no gene match: 7. The CDR3 bases are TGTGCCAGCAGCGCCGATAGCGGGAGGTTCTACGAGCAGTACTTC. This sequence encodes CASSADSGRFYEQYF.

The chain couples TRBV30 to TRBJ2-7; 10 bases line up with TRBD1. The CDR3 contains 15 residues. CDR1 and CDR2 (germline): GTSNPN, SVGIG (reference sequence). Unmatched junction bases numbered 9, after V lost 0 bases and J lost 7 bases. CDR3 in amino acids: CAWSVPGTGVGEQYF. In DNA, the CDR3 is TGTGCCTGGAGTGTACCCGGGACAGGGGTAGGGGAGCAGTACTTC.

The CDR3 DNA is TGTGCCAGCAGCTTAGAGAGTCTAGCGGTGGGGTCCGAGCAGTACTTC. Residues: CASSLESLAVGSEQYF. This chain links TRBV7-2 with TRBJ2-7; 7 positions match TRBD2. The CDR3 contains 16 residues. The trim removed 1 base at V and 6 bases at J, leaving 12 bases unmatched. The germline V gene encodes CDR1 SGHTA and CDR2 FQGNSA. The entire variable domain, with the rest obtained from reference TRBV7-2 and TRBJ2-7, is as follows: GAGVSQSPSNKVTEKGKDVELRCDPISGHTALYWYRQSLGQGLEFLIYFQGNSAPDKSGLPSDRFSAERTGGSVSTLTIQRTQQEDSAVYLCASSLESLAVGSEQYFGPGTRLTVT.